The sequence of this T cell receptor beta chain was determined in a study of blood T cells in healthy people across ages. Study-level points and caveats: While age rose, TCR beta diversity per million T cells dropped in a roughly linear way.

Worth noting for this clonotype: Its antigen is currently unknown.

A second PCR of 7 to 11 cycles used a sample-barcoded 5' primer and a J-beta primer mix. Using its own MiXCR run on the 5' RACE reads, TCRdb lists one record per CDR3 protein. The data show almost 550,000 distinct CDR3 sequences, 24% seen once. V shed 0 bases and J shed 0 bases, with 6 bases lying between them. From germline, CDR1 is DFQATT and CDR2 SNEGSKA (reference sequence). The CDR3 loop spans 13 amino acids. The sample also formed part of further work on T cells of mothers and their children.

This chain links TRBV20-1 with TRBJ2-7; perhaps TRBD2 as D (5 bases). The sequence came from a boy between 10 and 17 years old in good health. Material: blood. CDR3 residues: CSARDLASYEQYF. The DNA for the CDR3 is TGCAGTGCTAGAGATCTAGCCTCCTACGAGCAGTACTTC.